Below are 16 T cell receptor beta chains sequenced from a single sample in a study of cytomegalovirus exposure and HLA in healthy donors. PCR amplification relied on 60 Vbeta primers (plus 13 Jbeta primers). Clones were read by immunoSEQ multiplex PCR, and TCRdb kept only the in-frame ones, dropping some. The top ten clones hold about 10% of a sample with more than 150,000 clones, 80% to 90% of them seen once. Sequenced material: PBMCs. The origin of the receptors is a man aged 18 to 30 in good health and CMV-seropositive.

The chain couples TRBV19 to TRBJ1-1, with 7 nucleotides matching TRBD1. This CDR3 is 10 amino acids long. The ends lost 8 bases at V and 8 bases at J; junction bases unmatched: 2. The germline CDR1 and CDR2 sequences are LNHDA and SQIVND (reference sequence). CDR3: CASGQVEAFF. The CDR3 DNA sequence: TGTGCCAGTGGACAGGTGGAAGCTTTCTTT.

This chain links TRBV4-3 with TRBJ1-2; 7 bases agree with TRBD1. The germline CDR1 and CDR2 sequences are LGHNA and YSLEER. The CDR3 spans 14 residues. Trimming removed 8 bases from V and 4 bases from J; junction bases left unmatched: 10. CDR3 coding DNA: TGCGCCAGCTCACCGGACAGGTGGGGCTATGGCTACACCTTC. Protein product: CASSPDRWGYGYTF.

The CDR3: CASSLDRGQAGELFF. The DNA of the CDR3 is TGCGCCAGCAGCCTCGACAGGGGGCAGGCCGGGGAGCTGTTTTTT. V usage is TRBV5-1 and J usage is TRBJ2-2; TRBD1 agrees at 10 bases. The CDR3 contains 15 residues. From germline, CDR1 is SGHRS and CDR2 YFSETQ. V trimming: 4 bases; J trimming: 6 bases; junction bases outside the gene matches: 6.

The V gene is TRBV7-9, the J gene TRBJ1-3; unclear D gene. The germline V gene has CDR1 SEHNR and CDR2 FQNEAQ (reference sequence). This CDR3 region has 11 residues. Between the trimmed V and J ends, which lost 7 bases and 4 bases, there was a span of 5 bases. The CDR3 coding sequence is TGTGCCAGCACGGGGGGAAACACCATATATTTT. Protein: CASTGGNTIYF.

The chain recombines TRBV7-6 with TRBJ1-3; the D gene is possibly TRBD1 (6 bases). CDR3 length: 15 amino acids. Germline CDR1 and CDR2: SGHVS and FNYEAQ. Trimming cost V 4 bases and J 4 bases, with 14 bases left between them. CDR3 nucleotides: TGTGCCAGCAGCTCCACGTCAGGGACAGGAAACACCATATATTTT. Encoded protein: CASSSTSGTGNTIYF.

CDR3 sequence reads: CASRETGDQPQHF. The DNA for the CDR3 is TGTGCCAGCAGAGAGACAGGGGATCAGCCCCAGCATTTT. The chain recombines TRBV2 with TRBJ1-5; TRBD1 aligns across 8 bases. V shed 6 bases and J 5 bases; nucleotides not matched to a gene: 3. Germline-derived CDR1 and CDR2 are SNHLY and FYNNEI. The CDR3 runs 13 residues.

CDR3: CASSSGTSGGPGRYEQYF. The CDR3 DNA follows: TGCGCCAGCAGCTCCGGGACTAGCGGGGGACCTGGCCGATACGAGCAGTACTTC. The chain links TRBV5-1 to TRBJ2-7, with 14 bases identical to TRBD2. The CDR3 runs to 18 residues. V was clipped by 3 bases and J by 4 bases; unmatched bases: 12. Germline lookup yields CDR1 SGHRS and CDR2 YFSETQ.

V gene TRBV15 combines with J gene TRBJ2-7; D remains unclear. Germline loops: CDR1 LNHNV, CDR2 YYDKDF (reference sequence). There are 16 residues in the CDR3. V dropped 0 bases and J dropped 4 bases, with 16 bases sitting between them. CDR3 bases: TGTGCCACCAGCAGAGATTTAACCATCTACCCGTACGAGCAGTACTTC. Protein product: CATSRDLTIYPYEQYF.

In the case of this clone: This specimen includes other DNA sequences encoding the same CDR3. This sequence joins TRBV10-2 and TRBJ2-5, with 12 bases aligning to TRBD2. The germline CDR1 and CDR2 sequences are WSHSY and SAAADI. V lost 2 bases, J lost 5 bases, and 3 bases stayed unmatched. CDR3 length: 15 residues. The CDR3 DNA is TGCGCCAGCAGTGAGCCTAGCGGGGGGGCCGAGACCCAGTACTTC. Translation: CASSEPSGGAETQYF.

The CDR3 loop reads CASSGASGGRDSTDTQYF. CDR3 coding DNA: TGTGCCAGCAGCGGGGCTAGCGGGGGGAGGGATAGCACAGATACGCAGTATTTT. The chain is built from TRBV9 and TRBJ2-3; 11 bases align to TRBD2. Germline CDR1 is SGDLS and CDR2 is YYNGEE. The ends lost 3 bases at V and 0 bases at J; junction bases unmatched: 9. This CDR3 has 18 amino acids.

Regarding this clone: Sequence at one end of the junction differs from germline and may be a read error. This sequence joins TRBV27 and TRBJ2-1; 10 positions agree with TRBD2. Germline values: CDR1 MNHEY, CDR2 SMNVEV (reference sequence). This CDR3 is 15 amino acids long. The CDR3 is CASSFLAGVNNEQFF. The CDR3 nucleotides read TGTGCCAGTAGTTTTCTAGCGGGGGTCAACAATGAGCAGTTCTTC.

This clone showed up just once. The rearrangement uses TRBV20-1 and TRBJ2-7, with D perhaps TRBD2 (5 bases). V lost 1 base and J 11 bases, leaving 9 bases between the germline ends. In germline, CDR1 is DFQATT, CDR2 SNEGSKA (reference sequence). The CDR3 spans 10 residues. The CDR3 reads CSARAGIEYF. CDR3 coding DNA: TGCAGTGCTAGAGCCGGGATCGAGTACTTC.

This chain's CDR3 is CSVRQGGYEQYF. The CDR3 DNA reads as TGCAGCGTTAGACAGGGGGGCTACGAGCAGTACTTC. The gene calls are TRBV29-1 and TRBJ2-7; 9 bases agree with TRBD1. Trimming removed 5 bases from V and 3 bases from J; junction bases left unmatched: 2. This CDR3 comprises 12 residues. Germline V CDR1 and CDR2: SQVTM, ANQGSEA.

The chain recombines TRBV18 with TRBJ2-2; weak D call: TRBD1 (5 bases). The V end was cut by 1 base, the J end by 6 bases, with 6 bases between. Germline V lookup: CDR1 KGHSH, CDR2 LQKENI. The CDR3 runs to 13 residues. CDR3 coding DNA: TGTGCCAGCTCACCACAGGGGCCCGGGGAGCTGTTTTTT. It yields the protein CASSPQGPGELFF.

The V and J genes are TRBV21-1 and TRBJ1-4. TRBV21-1 is noted as a pseudogene. The CDR3 spans 23 residues. The DNA for the CDR3 is TGTGCCAGCAGCAAGACTAAGAAAAAGTCCCAAGTAGTAGGACTCGCCGGGGGTGAAAAACTGTTTTTT. Translation gives CASSKTKKKSQVVGLAGGEKLFF.

The V and J genes are TRBV5-1 and TRBJ1-1; TRBD1 matches 12 bases. The V gene's germline CDR1 is SGHRS and CDR2 YFSETQ. J gave up 0 bases and V 4 bases, and 10 bases lay outside the gene matches. This CDR3 spans 18 amino acids. The CDR3 loop is CASSGPGQGAGMNTEAFF. Written as DNA, the CDR3 is TGCGCCAGCAGCGGACCGGGACAGGGGGCGGGGATGAACACTGAAGCTTTCTTT. Combining the CDR3 with reference TRBV5-1 and TRBJ1-1 gives the whole variable domain KAGVTQTPRYLIKTRGQQVTLSCSPISGHRSVSWYQQTPGQGLQFLFEYFSETQRNKGNFPGRFSGRQFSNSRSEMNVSTLELGDSALYLCASSGPGQGAGMNTEAFFGQGTRLTVV.